A selection of T cell receptor beta chains follows, all from one sample in a study of cytomegalovirus exposure and HLA in healthy donors. Assay used: immunoSEQ multiplex PCR; TCRdb lists only in-frame clones, some missing. The profile shows about 140,000 clones, less than 85% of them singletons. The sample comprised PBMCs. Source of these receptors: a man in his forties in good health and CMV-seropositive. Both conserved end residues are part of each CDR3. The order of the fields is J gene, clone size, D gene, V gene, CDR3 DNA, CDR3 protein. D genes are given only for firm matches. Size tells how often a clone was seen (once, few, many) or the class of an expanded clone, and some rows leave it out.

TRBJ2-3 | few | NA | TRBV5-1 | TGCGCCAGCAGCTCGGGGAGGTTAGGGAGCACAGATACGCAGTATTTT | CASSSGRLGSTDTQYF
TRBJ2-1 | NA | TRBD1 | TRBV19 | TGTGCCAGTCATAGACAGGGGGCCTATGAGCAGTTCTTC | CASHRQGAYEQFF
TRBJ2-1 | NA | TRBD2 | TRBV7-6 | TGTGCCAGCAGCTTACTAGCGGACTCTTACAATGAGCAGTTCTTC | CASSLLADSYNEQFF
TRBJ1-1 | NA | NA | TRBV2 | TGTGCCAGCAGCAGGGGACTAATGAACACTGAAGCTTTCTTT | CASSRGLMNTEAFF
TRBJ1-2 | NA | NA | TRBV30 | TGTGCCTGGAGTAGGAGGGAAACTAACTATGGCTACACCTTC | CAWSRRETNYGYTF
TRBJ2-2 | NA | NA | TRBV5-6 | TGTGCCAGCAGCCCCGTAGGAGCCGGGGAGCTGTTTTTT | CASSPVGAGELFF
TRBJ2-1 | few | TRBD2 | TRBV9 | TGTGCCAGCCGCCGGGCGGGGGGGGAAGGGGAGCAGTTCTTC | CASRRAGGEGEQFF
TRBJ1-1 | NA | NA | TRBV7-9 | TGTGCCAGCAGCTTTCCAGGGAACACTGAAGCTTTCTTT | CASSFPGNTEAFF
TRBJ1-1 | once | NA | TRBV7-8 | TGTGCCAGCAGCTTAGGTGGAGGTGCCACTGAAGCTTTCTTT | CASSLGGGATEAFF
TRBJ1-2 | NA | NA | TRBV6-5 | TGTGCCAGCAGTTATCGGGACATCAGCGGCTACACCTTC | CASSYRDISGYTF
TRBJ2-3 | NA | NA | TRBV4-2 | TGTGCCAGCAGCCAAGATGGAGTTCGGGTAGATACGCAGTATTTT | CASSQDGVRVDTQYF
TRBJ1-4 | NA | TRBD1 | TRBV7-8 | TGTGCCAGCAGCCCCATGAGGCAGGGGGAACTGTTTTTT | CASSPMRQGELFF
TRBJ1-6 | few | NA | TRBV25-1 | TGTGCCAGCAGTGGCTGGACAGACGGTTCACCCCTCCACTTT | CASSGWTDGSPLHF
TRBJ2-7 | NA | TRBD2 | TRBV18 | TGTGCCAGCTCACCCCTAGCGGGAGTCTCCACAAGCTCCTACGAGCAGTACTTC | CASSPLAGVSTSSYEQYF
TRBJ2-5 | NA | NA | TRBV5-1 | TGCGCCAGCAGCTTGGGGACTCAAGAGACCCAGTACTTC | CASSLGTQETQYF
TRBJ2-7 | NA | NA | TRBV7-2 | TGTGCCAGCAGCTTAGTTGCCAGCTCCTACGAGCAGTACTTC | CASSLVASSYEQYF
TRBJ2-2 | NA | TRBD1 | TRBV7-8 | TGTGCCAGCAGCCTGGACAGGATCACCGGGGAGCTGTTTTTT | CASSLDRITGELFF
TRBJ1-6 | NA | NA | TRBV6-4 | TGTGCCAGCAGGTTACAGGGTAACAATTCACCCCTCCACTTT | CASRLQGNNSPLHF
TRBJ1-4 | NA | NA | TRBV10-1 | TGCGCCAGCAGCAGGTTGGCGGGGGAAAAACTGTTTTTT | CASSRLAGEKLFF
TRBJ2-2 | NA | NA | TRBV10-3 | TGTGCCATCAGTGATCTGAACACCGGGGAGCTGTTTTTT | CAISDLNTGELFF
TRBJ1-2 | NA | NA | TRBV19 | TGTGCCAGTAGTTCCAGCTATGGCTACACCTTC | CASSSSYGYTF
TRBJ2-7 | NA | TRBD2 | TRBV10-3 | TGTGCCATCAGAGGGACTAGCGGGTTCAACGAGCAGTACTTC | CAIRGTSGFNEQYF
TRBJ2-5 | NA | TRBD2 | TRBV5-1 | TGCGCCAGCAGTATGGGACTAGCGGGATTGACCCAGTACTTC | CASSMGLAGLTQYF
TRBJ1-5 | NA | TRBD1 | TRBV11-2 | TGTGCCAGCAGCTTGGGGACAGACCCCAATCAGCCCCAGCATTTT | CASSLGTDPNQPQHF
TRBJ1-5 | NA | TRBD1 | TRBV18 | TGTGCCAGCTCACCGGACAGGGCTCAGCCCCAGCATTTT | CASSPDRAQPQHF
TRBJ2-7 | NA | NA | TRBV28 | TGTGCCAGCAGCCTCAGGGGGGCGTTATTCTGGGAGCAGTACTTC | CASSLRGALFWEQYF
TRBJ2-3 | few | NA | TRBV27 | TGTGCCAGCAGTTTCCTGCATTATAGTGAACCTAGCACAGATACGCAGTATTTT | CASSFLHYSEPSTDTQYF
TRBJ2-2 | NA | NA | TRBV4-3 | TGCGCCAGCAGCCAAGGCAGGGCACACGCGAACACCGGGGAGCTGTTTTTT | CASSQGRAHANTGELFF
TRBJ2-1 | NA | TRBD1 | TRBV29-1 | TGCAGCGTTAGAACCGGGACAGGGGGTAATGAGCAGTTCTTC | CSVRTGTGGNEQFF
TRBJ1-2 | NA | NA | TRBV19 | TGTGCCAGTAGTTCGGGGGTCGGCTACACCTTC | CASSSGVGYTF
TRBJ1-2 | once | TRBD1 | TRBV7-2 | TGTGCCAGCAGCCGACAGGGGGCGGGTGGCTACACCTTC | CASSRQGAGGYTF
TRBJ2-5 | NA | NA | TRBV12-2 | TGTGCAAGTCGCCGAGATCGCCGTGGAGGGACCGACCAAGAGACCCAGTACTTC | CASRRDRRGGTDQETQYF
TRBJ2-2 | NA | TRBD1 | TRBV7-9 | TGTGCCAGCAGCTCCCGGGACAGGGCGTCCGGGGAGCTGTTTTTT | CASSSRDRASGELFF
TRBJ1-4 | NA | NA | TRBV19 | TGTGCCAGTAGTCACCCCGGTGGTTTGGAAAAACTGTTTTTT | CASSHPGGLEKLFF
TRBJ2-1 | NA | TRBD2 | TRBV5-1 | TGCGCCAGCAGCTTGGCTAGCGGACCCTACAATGAGCAGTTCTTC | CASSLASGPYNEQFF
TRBJ2-3 | NA | TRBD2 | TRBV5-1 | TGCGCCAGCAGCAGAAAAGCGGGGGGGCTATCAGATACGCAGTATTTT | CASSRKAGGLSDTQYF
TRBJ2-7 | NA | NA | TRBV7-9 | TGTGCCAGCAGCCAAGAAGCGGAGCGCTACGAGCAGTACTTC | CASSQEAERYEQYF
TRBJ1-1 | NA | NA | TRBV2 | TGTGCCAGCAGTTGGCGGGCTCTGAACACTGAAGCTTTCTTT | CASSWRALNTEAFF
TRBJ2-7 | NA | TRBD2 | TRBV11-3 | TGTGCCAGCAGCTTCGGGGTAGCGGGAGGTCCCAAAACACTCACGGGGGAGCAGTACTTC | CASSFGVAGGPKTLTGEQYF
TRBJ2-2 | NA | NA | TRBV7-9 | TGTGCCAGCAGCTTTCGTCAGGGGAACACCGGGGAGCTGTTTTTT | CASSFRQGNTGELFF
TRBJ1-4 | NA | TRBD1 | TRBV30 | TGTGCCTGTCCGGGACAGAATGAAAAACTGTTTTTT | CACPGQNEKLFF
TRBJ1-3 | NA | TRBD1 | TRBV25-1 | TGTGCCAGCAGTGAATTCCGGACAGGGGAAACGGACACCATATATTTT | CASSEFRTGETDTIYF
TRBJ1-2 | NA | TRBD1 | TRBV2 | TGTGCCAGCAGTCCGACAGGGGGCGCCGGCTATGGCTACACCTTC | CASSPTGGAGYGYTF
TRBJ2-1 | few | TRBD1 | TRBV9 | TGTGCCAGCAGCCGCTACAGGGGTGAGCAGTTCTTC | CASSRYRGEQFF
TRBJ2-7 | few | NA | TRBV18 | TGTGCCAGCTCACCTAGGCCCGAGGCCTACGAGCAGTACTTC | CASSPRPEAYEQYF
TRBJ1-6 | NA | TRBD1 | TRBV5-1 | TGCGCCAGCAGCTGGACAGGGTTTGTTAATTCACCCCTCCACTTT | CASSWTGFVNSPLHF
TRBJ2-1 | NA | TRBD2 | TRBV6-5 | TGTGCCAGCAGTTACTCGAGACTAGCGGGAGACTATGAGCAGTTCTTC | CASSYSRLAGDYEQFF
TRBJ1-1 | NA | NA | TRBV6-5 | TGTGCCAGCACCCTCGGGGGGGGCCGGTCGGCTTTCTTT | CASTLGGGRSAFF
TRBJ2-7 | NA | TRBD1 | TRBV13 | TGTGCCAGCAGCCTGACAGGGGGCGAGCAGTACTTC | CASSLTGGEQYF
TRBJ2-2 | NA | NA | TRBV28 | TGTGCCAGCAGTTTATTAGTGCCCGGGGAGCTGTTTTTT | CASSLLVPGELFF
TRBJ1-5 | NA | NA | TRBV4-1 | TGCGCCAGCAGCCAAGCGTCCGGCGGGAACAATCAGCCCCAGCATTTT | CASSQASGGNNQPQHF
TRBJ1-1 | NA | NA | TRBV5-1 | TGCGCCAGCAGCTTGGGCGCTCTGTTGAACACTGAAGCTTTCTTT | CASSLGALLNTEAFF
TRBJ2-1 | NA | TRBD2 | TRBV30 | TGTGCCTTTCTACCGGGGGGCTACAATGAGCAGTTCTTC | CAFLPGGYNEQFF